The source of this T cell receptor beta chain is a study of identical twins. This clonotype appeared a few times. The CDR3 contains 15 residues. The germline CDR1 and CDR2 sequences are KGHSH and LQKENI. Trimming took 3 bases from V and 4 from J, leaving 16 bases between them. TCRdb processed the 5' RACE reads anew with MiXCR; each CDR3 protein has one entry. The sample consists of roughly 480,000 distinct CDR3 sequences, approximately 25% of them appearing once. This sample also belongs to another study, concerning T cells expressing NK-cell markers. From that report: Over 5 donors had dominant NKG2C+ clonotypes that comprised about 1.0-7.5% of their CD8+ T cells. A handful of donors showed these clonotypes also leading the CD3+CD56-NKG2C+ fraction.

This TCR came from a woman under 30 in good health. Material: CD4+ T cells sorted from blood. This chain joins TRBV18 and TRBJ2-7, with D perhaps matching TRBD1 (5 bases). CDR3 protein: CASSPAGLVGYEQYF. CDR3 nucleotide sequence: TGTGCCAGCTCACCCGCAGGGCTCGTTGGGTACGAGCAGTACTTC.